This T cell receptor (beta chain) originates from a study of identical twins. General study findings and limits: Out-of-frame TCR alpha sharing observed in monozygotic twins exceeded model estimates. Among beta out-of-frame sequences, excess sharing between twins appeared weaker.

The CDR3 sequence is 16 residues long. V shed 5 bases and J shed 0 bases, with 19 bases lying between them. From germline, CDR1 is SQVTM and CDR2 ANQGSEA. TCRdb independently ran MiXCR on the 5' RACE reads; one entry per CDR3 protein. The table shows roughly 250,000 distinct CDR3 sequences, with about 14% occurring only once. Details on this clonotype: Its specificity is unknown.

Sequenced material: memory (CD45RO+) T cells sorted from blood. This TCR derives from a woman aged 18 to 35 in good health. The chain uses TRBV29-1 and TRBJ1-1; D possibly corresponds to TRBD1 (6 bases). The CDR3, as DNA: TGCAGCGTTCACCTCTCCCCGGGACATCTGAACACTGAAGCTTTCTTT. Translation gives CSVHLSPGHLNTEAFF.